Listed here are 27 T cell receptor beta chains from one sample, sequenced in a study of blood T cell repertoires in COVID-19. The assay was immunoSEQ multiplex PCR, and TCRdb's table has in-frame clones only and misses some. This repertoire shows about 210,000 clones, roughly four fifths found once; its top ten account for roughly 12%. Sequencing was done on a sample of peripheral blood. Receptor source: a woman in her forties with acute or convalescent COVID-19.

This clone was counted only a few times. The rearrangement uses TRBV5-5 and TRBJ1-4, with TRBD1 as a possible D gene (5 bases). V lost 4 bases and J lost 5, with 9 bases in between. The CDR3 extends over 13 amino acids. Looked up from germline, CDR1 is SGHKS and CDR2 is YYEKEE (reference sequence). CDR3 protein: CASSGGLNEKLFF. The CDR3 region has the DNA TGTGCCAGCAGCGGGGGACTAAATGAAAAACTGTTTTTT.

The chain uses TRBV7-2 and TRBJ2-3; 16 positions match TRBD2. Per the germline V gene, CDR1 is SGHTA and CDR2 is FQGNSA. This CDR3 comprises 18 residues. With 5 bases clipped from V and 8 bases from J, the junction kept 13 bases outside the gene matches. CDR3 residues: CASSPPGLAGGLQSTQYF. As DNA, the CDR3 is TGTGCCAGCAGCCCACCGGGACTAGCGGGAGGGCTTCAGTCTACGCAGTATTTT.

J is TRBJ2-4 and V is TRBV19; D is perhaps TRBD1 (6 bases). Germline loops: CDR1 LNHDA, CDR2 SQIVND (reference sequence). This CDR3 spans 13 amino acids. Between the trimmed V and J ends, which lost 7 bases and 6 bases, there was a span of 13 bases. The CDR3 here is CASNWGPGNIQYF. CDR3 DNA: TGTGCCAGTAACTGGGGGCCAGGAAACATTCAGTACTTC.

The rearrangement uses TRBV2 and TRBJ1-1, with 8 bases fitting TRBD1. The V and J ends lost 7 bases and 4 bases, in that order; junction bases with no gene match: 8. The CDR3 spans 14 residues. From germline, CDR1 is SNHLY and CDR2 FYNNEI. The CDR3 spells CASTKDREFTEAFF. As DNA, the CDR3 is TGTGCCAGCACTAAGGACAGGGAATTCACTGAAGCTTTCTTT.

V is TRBV6-6 and J is TRBJ2-7, with 8 nucleotides matching TRBD1. The CDR3 sequence is 11 residues long. V lost 6 bases and J lost 9; bases outside the gene matches: 4. Germline V CDR1 and CDR2: MNHNY, SVGAGI (reference sequence). DNA of the CDR3: TGTGCCAGCAGGCAGGGGACAGGGCAGTACTTC. This encodes CASRQGTGQYF.

CDR3: CASSLDRNTEAFF. Here the CDR3 DNA reads TGTGCCAGCAGCTTAGACAGGAACACTGAAGCTTTCTTT. The rearrangement links TRBV7-3 to TRBJ1-1; D is perhaps TRBD1 (5 bases). CDR3 size: 13 residues. Germline assignment: CDR1 SGHTA and CDR2 FQGTGA. The V end was cut by 2 bases, the J end by 1 base, with 5 bases between.

V gene TRBV18 combines with J gene TRBJ2-2; 8 bases are a match to TRBD1. The germline CDR1 and CDR2 sequences are KGHSH and LQKENI. CDR3 size: 16 residues. The J segment lost 1 base and the V segment lost 3 bases, leaving 4 bases of the junction unmatched. CDR3 bases: TGTGCCAGCTCACCCCGAGGGACAGGGAACACCGGGGAGCTGTTTTTT. Translated: CASSPRGTGNTGELFF.

The V call is TRBV7-2, the J call TRBJ2-7, with D perhaps TRBD2 (6 bases). V was shortened by 1 base and J by 0 bases, with 10 bases between the two germline ends. The germline gives CDR1 SGHTA, CDR2 FQGNSA. The CDR3 covers 15 residues. CDR3 protein: CASSLGGTHSYEQYF. In DNA, the CDR3 is TGTGCCAGCAGCTTAGGAGGGACTCACTCCTACGAGCAGTACTTC.

This clone has only a few counts. The chain links TRBV7-2 to TRBJ2-3, with unresolved D. The CDR3 is 15 residues long. V lost 4 bases, J lost 2 bases, and 13 bases lay in between. Germline CDR1 is SGHTA and CDR2 is FQGNSA. CDR3 coding DNA: TGTGCCAGCAGCTATGAGCTGAAAAACACAGATACGCAGTATTTT. Translating it yields CASSYELKNTDTQYF.

The rearrangement joins TRBV6-6 to TRBJ2-7, with D unclear. The V gene lost 4 bases and the J gene lost 3 bases, with 10 bases spanning the gap. CDR3 length: 13 residues. CDR1 is MNHNY and CDR2 is SVGAGI in the germline V gene (reference sequence). The DNA of the CDR3 is TGTGCCAGCAGTTTTGACATTTACTACGAGCAGTACTTC. Translation: CASSFDIYYEQYF.

This clone has just a few counts. CDR3 bases: TGCGCCAGCAGAAGACAGGAGTCCTACGAGCAGTACTTC. Residues: CASRRQESYEQYF. V and J are TRBV5-1 and TRBJ2-7, with TRBD1 as a possible D gene (6 bases). Trimming stripped 5 bases from V and 1 base from J, with 10 bases between. Germline V gene data show CDR1 as SGHRS and CDR2 as YFSETQ. The CDR3 totals 13 residues.

The chain is built from TRBV10-2 and TRBJ1-1; 7 nucleotides line up with TRBD1. The J segment lost 0 bases and the V segment lost 5 bases, leaving 3 bases of the junction unmatched. Germline V CDR1 and CDR2: WSHSY, SAAADI. The CDR3 consists of 14 residues. In DNA, the CDR3 is TGCGCCAGCAGTCAAACAGGGGTGAACACTGAAGCTTTCTTT. This translates into CASSQTGVNTEAFF.

This chain links TRBV7-9 with TRBJ1-1, with D unresolved. Germline V lookup: CDR1 SEHNR, CDR2 FQNEAQ (reference sequence). With 8 bases removed from V and 6 bases from J, the gap between germline ends came to 7 bases. CDR3 size: 10 residues. CDR3 nucleotides: TGTGCCAGCGAGTCGGCTGAAGCTTTCTTT. Translated: CASESAEAFF.

This clone turned up a few times. Other DNA sequences in the sample encode the same CDR3. This chain connects TRBV12-3 or TRBV12-4 to TRBJ1-1; D is unresolved. The CDR3 is made up of 13 amino acids. V shed 6 bases and J shed 0 bases, with 8 bases lying between them. The CDR3 loop reads CASRSGMNTEAFF. The CDR3 bases are TGTGCCAGCAGGTCCGGGATGAACACTGAAGCTTTCTTT.

The chain carries TRBV6-6 and TRBJ2-2; D might be TRBD1 (5 bases). The CDR3 covers 16 residues. Trimming took off 2 bases at V and 1 base at J, with 11 bases between the two ends. Germline CDR1 MNHNY, CDR2 SVGAGI (reference sequence). The CDR3 nucleotides read TGTGCCAGCAGTTACCCTCATACAGGGAACACCGGGGAGCTGTTTTTT. Residues: CASSYPHTGNTGELFF.

The V call is TRBV5-1, the J call TRBJ1-2; no clear D gene. The CDR3 totals 13 residues. Trimming removed 4 bases from V and 6 bases from J, with 13 bases in between. CDR1 and CDR2 (germline): SGHRS, YFSETQ. Here the CDR3 reads CASSTDTTDGYTF. In DNA, the CDR3 is TGCGCCAGCAGCACTGACACAACGGATGGCTACACCTTC.

The gene calls are TRBV7-9 and TRBJ2-3; D is perhaps TRBD2 (5 bases). Trimming removed 2 bases from V and 3 bases from J, with 9 bases in between. This CDR3 has 14 amino acids. In germline, CDR1 is SEHNR, CDR2 FQNEAQ (reference sequence). The CDR3 DNA reads TGTGCCAGCAGCTTAATTCCGGGAACAGATACGCAGTATTTT. Translating it yields CASSLIPGTDTQYF.

The rearrangement joins TRBV19 to TRBJ2-7; D is unclear. The CDR3 has 14 amino acids. Trimming pared 3 bases from V and 0 bases from J, leaving 9 bases between. Germline V lookup: CDR1 LNHDA, CDR2 SQIVND (reference sequence). The CDR3 is CASSITDISYEQYF. The CDR3 DNA follows: TGTGCCAGTAGTATCACAGACATCTCCTACGAGCAGTACTTC.

This chain joins TRBV24-1 and TRBJ2-2; 14 bases match TRBD2. Per germline, CDR1 KGHDR and CDR2 SFDVKD. The CDR3 length is 17 residues. Trimming cost V 4 bases and J 7 bases; bases outside gene matches: 7. The CDR3 nucleotides are TGTGCCACCAGTGACCGAGGACTAGCGGGAGGAGGCGGGGAGCTGTTTTTT. Translation gives CATSDRGLAGGGGELFF.

The chain couples TRBV19 to TRBJ1-5; 11 nucleotides match TRBD1. The CDR3 consists of 15 residues. The germline V gene has CDR1 LNHDA and CDR2 SQIVND (reference sequence). The junction had 6 bases not matched to a gene; V was cut back by 5 bases and J by 6 bases. CDR3 sequence (DNA): TGTGCCAGTAGTGTGGACAGGGGGCGGGTTCAGCCCCAGCATTTT. Residues: CASSVDRGRVQPQHF.

This chain links TRBV7-2 with TRBJ2-5; 11 bases align to TRBD2. The CDR3 spans 14 residues. The germline CDR1 and CDR2 sequences are SGHTA and FQGNSA. J lost 6 bases, V lost 5 bases, and 5 bases had no gene match. This chain's CDR3 is CASSRSGGAQTQYF. CDR3 DNA: TGTGCCAGCAGCCGTAGCGGGGGGGCACAGACCCAGTACTTC.

The chain recombines TRBV5-1 with TRBJ2-7; a possible D gene is TRBD2 (6 bases). CDR1 is SGHRS and CDR2 is YFSETQ in the germline V gene. The CDR3 contains 13 residues. V shed 7 bases and J shed 6 bases, with 17 bases lying between them. The CDR3 nucleotides read TGCGCCAGCCAGGACTACGGAGGACGCGAGCAGTACTTC. It specifies CASQDYGGREQYF.

This chain links TRBV6-6 with TRBJ1-2; 8 bases line up with TRBD1. The CDR3 is made up of 15 amino acids. Germline V CDR1 and CDR2: MNHNY, SVGAGI (reference sequence). V lost 2 bases to trimming and J lost 3 bases; unmatched junction nucleotides: 5. This chain's CDR3 is CASSYKAGGDYGYTF. DNA of the CDR3: TGTGCCAGCAGTTACAAGGCAGGGGGCGACTATGGCTACACCTTC.

The gene calls are TRBV2 and TRBJ1-1, with D hard to call. V was pared by 7 bases and J by 4 bases, with 13 bases between. The germline gives CDR1 SNHLY, CDR2 FYNNEI. The CDR3 has 13 amino acids. The CDR3 region has the DNA TGTGCCAGCACCCGGGATCTTTCCACTGAAGCTTTCTTT. Its translation: CASTRDLSTEAFF.

The rearrangement uses TRBV4-1 and TRBJ2-1, with D perhaps matching TRBD1 (5 bases). The germline V gene has CDR1 MGHRA and CDR2 YSYEKL. With 0 bases removed from V and 9 bases from J, the gap between germline ends came to 15 bases. The CDR3 loop spans 15 amino acids. The CDR3 bases are TGCGCCAGCAGCCAAGAACTCCAGGGTTATCCTGAGCAGTTCTTC. Amino acid sequence: CASSQELQGYPEQFF.

V is TRBV2 and J is TRBJ2-3; D may be TRBD2 (6 bases). The CDR3 runs 12 residues. Germline V gene data show CDR1 as SNHLY and CDR2 as FYNNEI. CDR3 amino acids: CARGGEPDTQYF. CDR3 in DNA: TGTGCACGAGGAGGGGAACCAGATACGCAGTATTTT.

The chain carries TRBV10-3 and TRBJ1-1, with D uncertain. In germline, CDR1 is ENHRY, CDR2 SYGVKD. The CDR3 is 18 residues long. V lost 0 bases and J lost 1, with 18 bases in between. For the CDR3, the DNA is TGTGCCATCAGTGAGTCCCTTATCCCAGGCCCTCGGAACACTGAAGCTTTCTTT. Protein sequence: CAISESLIPGPRNTEAFF.